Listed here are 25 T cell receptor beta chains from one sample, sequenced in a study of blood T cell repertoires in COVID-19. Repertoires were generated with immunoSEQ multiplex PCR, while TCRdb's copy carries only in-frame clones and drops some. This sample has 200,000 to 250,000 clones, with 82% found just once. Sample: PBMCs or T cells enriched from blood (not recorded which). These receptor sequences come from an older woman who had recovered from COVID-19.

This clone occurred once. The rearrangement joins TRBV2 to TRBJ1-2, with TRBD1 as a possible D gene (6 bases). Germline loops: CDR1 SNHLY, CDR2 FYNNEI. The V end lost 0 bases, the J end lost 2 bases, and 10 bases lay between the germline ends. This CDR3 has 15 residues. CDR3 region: CASSEALQGNYGYTF. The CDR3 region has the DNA TGTGCCAGCAGTGAAGCCCTCCAGGGGAACTATGGCTACACCTTC.

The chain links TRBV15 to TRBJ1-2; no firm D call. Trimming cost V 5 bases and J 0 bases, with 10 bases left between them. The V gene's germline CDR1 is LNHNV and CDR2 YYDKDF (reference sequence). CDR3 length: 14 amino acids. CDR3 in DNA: TGTGCCACCAGCGCGCTGAATTCTAACTATGGCTACACCTTC. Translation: CATSALNSNYGYTF.

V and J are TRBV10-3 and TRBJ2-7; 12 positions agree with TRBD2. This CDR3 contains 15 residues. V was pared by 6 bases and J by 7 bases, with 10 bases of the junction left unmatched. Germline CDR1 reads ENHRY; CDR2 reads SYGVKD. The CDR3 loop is CAISASGRAGREQYF. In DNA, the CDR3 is TGTGCCATCAGCGCTAGCGGGAGGGCGGGTAGAGAGCAGTACTTC.

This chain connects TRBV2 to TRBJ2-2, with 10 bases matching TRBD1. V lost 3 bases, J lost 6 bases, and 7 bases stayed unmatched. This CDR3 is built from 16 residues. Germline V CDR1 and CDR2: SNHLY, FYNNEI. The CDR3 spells CASSERGTGAAGELFF. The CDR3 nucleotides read TGTGCCAGCAGTGAGAGGGGGACAGGGGCCGCCGGGGAGCTGTTTTTT.

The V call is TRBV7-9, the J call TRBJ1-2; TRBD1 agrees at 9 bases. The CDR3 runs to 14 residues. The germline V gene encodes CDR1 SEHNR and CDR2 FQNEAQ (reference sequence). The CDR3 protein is CAIEDRGDIYGYTF. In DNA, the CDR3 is TGTGCGATCGAGGACAGGGGAGATATCTATGGCTACACCTTC.

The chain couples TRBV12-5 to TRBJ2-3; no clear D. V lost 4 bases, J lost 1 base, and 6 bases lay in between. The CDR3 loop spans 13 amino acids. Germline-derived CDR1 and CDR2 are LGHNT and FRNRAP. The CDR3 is CASGYAGTDTQYF. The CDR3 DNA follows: TGTGCTAGTGGTTATGCGGGCACAGATACGCAGTATTTT.

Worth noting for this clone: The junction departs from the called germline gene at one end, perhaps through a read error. This CDR3 is CASSLERQGF. Here the CDR3 DNA reads TGTGCCAGCAGTCTTGAGCGACAGGGCTTT. The gene calls are TRBV2 and TRBJ1-1, with 7 bases that match TRBD1. Germline CDR1 SNHLY, CDR2 FYNNEI. The CDR3 totals 10 residues.

The CDR3 spells CASRRTGSYEQYF. The CDR3, as DNA: TGTGCCAGCAGACGGACAGGGAGCTACGAGCAGTACTTC. The V and J genes are TRBV27 and TRBJ2-7; 8 bases agree with TRBD1. Germline values: CDR1 MNHEY, CDR2 SMNVEV (reference sequence). The trim removed 6 bases at V and 3 bases at J, leaving 4 bases unmatched. This CDR3 is 13 amino acids long.

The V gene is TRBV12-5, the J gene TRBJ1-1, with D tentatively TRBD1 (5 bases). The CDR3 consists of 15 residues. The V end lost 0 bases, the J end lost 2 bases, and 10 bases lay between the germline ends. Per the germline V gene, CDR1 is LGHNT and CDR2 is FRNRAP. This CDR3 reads CASGLVRGGNTEAFF. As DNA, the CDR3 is TGTGCTAGTGGTTTGGTACGCGGGGGTAACACTGAAGCTTTCTTT. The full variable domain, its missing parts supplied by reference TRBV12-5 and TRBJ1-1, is DARVTQTPRHKVTEMGQEVTMRCQPILGHNTVFWYRQTMMQGLELLAYFRNRAPLDDSGMPKDRFSAEMPDATLATLKIQPSEPRDSAVYFCASGLVRGGNTEAFFGQGTRLTVV.

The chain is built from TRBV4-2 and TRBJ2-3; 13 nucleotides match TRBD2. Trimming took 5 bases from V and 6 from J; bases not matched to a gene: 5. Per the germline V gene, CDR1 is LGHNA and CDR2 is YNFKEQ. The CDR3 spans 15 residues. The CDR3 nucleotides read TGTGCCAGCAGCGCGCGGACTAGCGGGAGTGATACGCAGTATTTT. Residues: CASSARTSGSDTQYF.

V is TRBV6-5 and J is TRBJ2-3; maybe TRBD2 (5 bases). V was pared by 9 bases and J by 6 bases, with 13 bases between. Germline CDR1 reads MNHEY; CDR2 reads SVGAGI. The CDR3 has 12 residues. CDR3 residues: CASHFSGDTQYF. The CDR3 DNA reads TGTGCCAGTCACTTTTCGGGGGATACGCAGTATTTT.

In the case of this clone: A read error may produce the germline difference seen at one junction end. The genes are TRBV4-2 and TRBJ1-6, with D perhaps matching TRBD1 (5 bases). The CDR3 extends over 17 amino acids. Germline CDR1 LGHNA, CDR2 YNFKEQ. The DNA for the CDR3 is TGTGCCAGCAGTCAAGGTTACAGGAGCTCCTATAATTCACCCCTCCACTTT. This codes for CASSQGYRSSYNSPLHF.

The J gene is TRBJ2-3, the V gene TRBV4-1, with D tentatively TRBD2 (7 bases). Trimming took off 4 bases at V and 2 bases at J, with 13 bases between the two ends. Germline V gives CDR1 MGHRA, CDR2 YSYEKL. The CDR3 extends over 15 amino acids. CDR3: CASSLQGRDTDTQYF. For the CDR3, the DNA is TGCGCCAGCAGCCTCCAGGGGAGGGACACAGATACGCAGTATTTT.

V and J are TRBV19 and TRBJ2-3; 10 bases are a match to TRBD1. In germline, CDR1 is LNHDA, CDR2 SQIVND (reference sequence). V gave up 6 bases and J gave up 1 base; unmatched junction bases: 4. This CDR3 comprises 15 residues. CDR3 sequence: CASSMGQGRTDTQYF. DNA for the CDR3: TGTGCCAGTAGCATGGGACAGGGGCGCACAGATACGCAGTATTTT. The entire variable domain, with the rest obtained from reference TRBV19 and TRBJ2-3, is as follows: DGGITQSPKYLFRKEGQNVTLSCEQNLNHDAMYWYRQDPGQGLRLIYYSQIVNDFQKGDIAEGYSVSREKKESFPLTVTSAQKNPTAFYLCASSMGQGRTDTQYFGPGTRLTVL.

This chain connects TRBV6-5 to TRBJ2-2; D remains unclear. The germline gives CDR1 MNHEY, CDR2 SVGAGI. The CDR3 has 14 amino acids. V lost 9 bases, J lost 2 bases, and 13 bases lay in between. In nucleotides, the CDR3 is TGTGCCAGTGGGTTTACTATCAACACCGGGGAGCTGTTTTTT. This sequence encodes CASGFTINTGELFF.

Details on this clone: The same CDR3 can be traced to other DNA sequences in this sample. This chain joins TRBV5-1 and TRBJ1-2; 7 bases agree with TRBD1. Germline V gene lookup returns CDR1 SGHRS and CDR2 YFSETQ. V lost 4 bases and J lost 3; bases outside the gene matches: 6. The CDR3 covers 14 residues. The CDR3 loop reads CASSIDRADYGYTF. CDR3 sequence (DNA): TGCGCCAGCAGCATTGACAGGGCGGACTATGGCTACACCTTC.

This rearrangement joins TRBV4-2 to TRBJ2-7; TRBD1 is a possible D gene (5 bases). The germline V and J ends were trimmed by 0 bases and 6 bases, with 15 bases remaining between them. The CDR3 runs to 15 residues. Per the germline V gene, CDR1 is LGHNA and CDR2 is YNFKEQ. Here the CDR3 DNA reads TGTGCCAGCAGCCAAGATTTTGTCAGGGATCGCGAGCAGTACTTC. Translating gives CASSQDFVRDREQYF.

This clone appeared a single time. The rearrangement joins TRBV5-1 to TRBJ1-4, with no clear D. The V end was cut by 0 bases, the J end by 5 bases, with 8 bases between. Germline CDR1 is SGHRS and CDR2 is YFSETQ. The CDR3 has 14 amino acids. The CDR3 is CASSLDRKNEKLFF. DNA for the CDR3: TGCGCCAGCAGCTTGGACAGAAAGAATGAAAAACTGTTTTTT.

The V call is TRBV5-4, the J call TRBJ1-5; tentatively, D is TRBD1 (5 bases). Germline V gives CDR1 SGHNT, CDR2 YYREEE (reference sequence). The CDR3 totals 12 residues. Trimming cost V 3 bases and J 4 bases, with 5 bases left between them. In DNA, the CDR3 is TGTGCCAGCAGCTCAGGGAATCAGCCCCAGCATTTT. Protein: CASSSGNQPQHF.

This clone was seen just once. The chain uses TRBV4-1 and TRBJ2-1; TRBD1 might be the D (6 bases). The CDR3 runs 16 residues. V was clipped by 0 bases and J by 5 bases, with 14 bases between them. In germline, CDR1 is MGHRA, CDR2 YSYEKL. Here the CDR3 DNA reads TGCGCCAGCAGCCAAGAGGGGGCCTTTTCGGACAATGAGCAGTTCTTC. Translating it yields CASSQEGAFSDNEQFF.

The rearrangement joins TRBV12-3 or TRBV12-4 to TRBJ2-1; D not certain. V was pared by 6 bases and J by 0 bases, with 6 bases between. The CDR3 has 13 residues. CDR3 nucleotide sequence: TGTGCCAGCAGGGTTAGCTCCTACAATGAGCAGTTCTTC. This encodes CASRVSSYNEQFF.

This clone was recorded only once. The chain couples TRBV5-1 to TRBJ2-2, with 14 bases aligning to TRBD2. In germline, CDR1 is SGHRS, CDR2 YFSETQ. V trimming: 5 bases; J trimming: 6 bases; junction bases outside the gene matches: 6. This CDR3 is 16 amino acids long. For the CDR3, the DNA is TGCGCCAGCAGTTCCGGGACTAGCGGGAGCTCCGGGGAGCTGTTTTTT. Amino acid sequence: CASSSGTSGSSGELFF.

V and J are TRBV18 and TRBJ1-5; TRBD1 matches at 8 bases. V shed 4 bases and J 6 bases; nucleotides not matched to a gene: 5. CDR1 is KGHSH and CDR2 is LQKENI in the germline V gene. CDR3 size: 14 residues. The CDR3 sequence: CASSRETGAQPQHF. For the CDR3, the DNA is TGTGCCAGCTCACGCGAGACAGGGGCTCAGCCCCAGCATTTT.

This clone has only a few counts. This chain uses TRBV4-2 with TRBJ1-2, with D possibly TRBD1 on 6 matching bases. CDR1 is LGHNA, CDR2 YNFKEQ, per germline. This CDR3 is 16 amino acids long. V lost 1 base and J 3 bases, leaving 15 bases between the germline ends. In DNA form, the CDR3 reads TGTGCCAGCAGCCAAGCTGGTGGGGGCGCGGACTATGGCTACACCTTC. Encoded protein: CASSQAGGGADYGYTF.

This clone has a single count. The CDR3 reads CASSLISPGQGYRMEQFF. DNA for the CDR3: TGTGCCAGCAGCCTTATATCCCCCGGACAGGGGTACCGCATGGAGCAGTTCTTC. V is TRBV16 and J is TRBJ2-1, with 9 bases fitting TRBD1. Germline CDR1 reads KGHSY; CDR2 reads FQNENV. CDR3 size: 18 residues. J was trimmed by 10 bases and V by 4 bases; bases with no gene match: 20.